Below are 21 T cell receptor beta chains sequenced from a single sample in a study of T-cell reconstitution after alpha-beta-depleted transplantation in children. Molecular barcoding with unique molecular identifiers was used for the TCRbeta library. TCRdb independently ran MiXCR on the PCR reads; one entry per CDR3 protein. The sample carries about 610,000 distinct CDR3 sequences, 10% recorded once. Material: PBMCs from the stem cell graft donor, obtained from the stem cell graft. The receptor set was obtained from a human donor who donated a stem cell graft to a child with acute myeloid leukemia.

This clonotype was recorded at least ten times. The chain recombines TRBV6-5 with TRBJ1-1, with D hard to call. The CDR3 covers 13 residues. CDR1 and CDR2 (germline): MNHEY, SVGAGI. V lost 8 bases and J lost 3, with 13 bases in between. The CDR3 bases are TGTGCCAGCGGAAGGGTATTCGACACTGAAGCTTTCTTT. Encoded protein: CASGRVFDTEAFF.

In this sample, this clonotype turned up a few times. The chain is built from TRBV29-1 and TRBJ1-4; TRBD1 matches 7 bases. Germline values: CDR1 SQVTM, CDR2 ANQGSEA. Trimming cost V 0 bases and J 8 bases; bases outside gene matches: 9. The CDR3 is 15 amino acids. CDR3 loop: CSVEDPQGGREKLFF. Here the CDR3 DNA reads TGCAGCGTTGAAGATCCGCAGGGGGGGCGGGAAAAACTGTTTTTT.

This clonotype was seen a handful of times. V is TRBV7-2 and J is TRBJ1-2, with TRBD1 identical over 9 bases. Trimming cost V 6 bases and J 2 bases; bases outside gene matches: 10. From germline, CDR1 is SGHTA and CDR2 FQGNSA. The CDR3 has 16 residues. The CDR3 coding sequence is TGTGCCAGCAGGCAAGCCATCGGGACAGGGAACTATGGCTACACCTTC. It codes for CASRQAIGTGNYGYTF. Full variable domain (remainder filled in from reference TRBV7-2 and TRBJ1-2): GAGVSQSPSNKVTEKGKDVELRCDPISGHTALYWYRQSLGQGLEFLIYFQGNSAPDKSGLPSDRFSAERTGGSVSTLTIQRTQQEDSAVYLCASRQAIGTGNYGYTFGSGTRLTVV.

The chain has TRBV15 and TRBJ1-5, with 7 bases fitting TRBD1. Germline CDR1 is LNHNV and CDR2 is YYDKDF (reference sequence). This CDR3 contains 15 residues. With V trimmed by 5 bases and J by 2 bases, 6 bases remained unmatched. In DNA, the CDR3 is TGTGCCACCAGCGCGGGACAGTATGGCAATCAGCCCCAGCATTTT. Residues: CATSAGQYGNQPQHF.

This clonotype has ten or more counts. The rearrangement joins TRBV29-1 to TRBJ2-2; D tentatively reads TRBD1 or TRBD2 (5 bases each). The germline CDR1 and CDR2 sequences are SQVTM and ANQGSEA. V lost 6 bases to trimming and J lost 6 bases, with 14 bases between them. The CDR3 is 13 residues long. Written as DNA, the CDR3 is TGCAGCGTAGCCTGGGTGGGGGCCGGGGAGCTGTTTTTT. This translates into CSVAWVGAGELFF.

There are a few counts of this clonotype. CDR3 nucleotides: TGTGCCAGCACCCCTGACTCTGGGGCCAACGTCCTGACTTTC. Protein sequence: CASTPDSGANVLTF. V usage is TRBV2 and J usage is TRBJ2-6, with D hard to call. Between the trimmed V and J ends, which lost 7 bases and 0 bases, there was a span of 7 bases. CDR3 length: 14 amino acids. The germline CDR1 and CDR2 sequences are SNHLY and FYNNEI. Filled out from reference TRBV2 and TRBJ2-6, the complete variable domain reads EPEVTQTPSHQVTQMGQEVILRCVPISNHLYFYWYRQILGQKVEFLVSFYNNEISEKSEIFDDQFSVERPDGSNFTLKIRSTKLEDSAMYFCASTPDSGANVLTFGAGSRLTVL.

The rearrangement links TRBV7-2 to TRBJ2-3; 7 nucleotides match TRBD1. The CDR3 loop spans 15 amino acids. Germline V gives CDR1 SGHTA, CDR2 FQGNSA. Trimming removed 3 bases from V and 8 bases from J; junction bases left unmatched: 11. CDR3 in amino acids: CASSFRQGALGTQYF. CDR3 DNA: TGTGCCAGCAGCTTCCGACAGGGAGCCCTTGGTACGCAGTATTTT.

The chain links TRBV7-9 to TRBJ2-5; 9 bases map to TRBD2. The V gene's germline CDR1 is SEHNR and CDR2 FQNEAQ (reference sequence). The CDR3 has 13 residues. V shed 5 bases and J 4 bases; nucleotides not matched to a gene: 2. The CDR3 DNA reads TGTGCCAGCAGCGTTAGCGGGGGAGAGACCCAGTACTTC. Its protein is CASSVSGGETQYF. Looking up the rest from reference TRBV7-9 and TRBJ2-5 gives the full variable domain: DTGVSQNPRHKITKRGQNVTFRCDPISEHNRLYWYRQTLGQGPEFLTYFQNEAQLEKSRLLSDRFSAERPKGSFSTLEIQRTEQGDSAMYLCASSVSGGETQYFGPGTRLLVL.

This rearrangement joins TRBV9 to TRBJ2-5, with 10 bases matching TRBD2. CDR1 is SGDLS, CDR2 YYNGEE, per germline. J gave up 1 base and V 0 bases, and 9 bases lay outside the gene matches. The CDR3 sequence is 18 residues long. The CDR3 loop reads CASSVAGGVAGGQETQYF. As DNA, the CDR3 is TGTGCCAGCAGCGTAGCCGGAGGCGTAGCGGGAGGCCAAGAGACCCAGTACTTC.

The chain links TRBV3-1 to TRBJ1-1; D may be TRBD1 (6 bases). Germline CDR1 and CDR2: LGHDT and YNNKEL (reference sequence). The V gene lost 4 bases and the J gene lost 2 bases, with 11 bases spanning the gap. There are 14 residues in the CDR3. The CDR3 DNA follows: TGTGCCAGCAGCCTCCGGGACACTAACACTGAAGCTTTCTTT. Protein sequence: CASSLRDTNTEAFF.

The rearrangement uses TRBV6-2 or TRBV6-3 and TRBJ2-3; possible D gene TRBD1, 5 bases. The CDR3 extends over 15 amino acids. The germline V gene encodes CDR1 MNHEY and CDR2 SVGEGT. Trimming removed 7 bases from V and 9 bases from J, with 23 bases in between. CDR3 nucleotide sequence: TGTGCCAGCACCAATTCGGCGCAGGGTGACAAGACGCAGTATTTT. As protein: CASTNSAQGDKTQYF.

This clonotype was seen only a few times. This rearrangement joins TRBV5-1 to TRBJ1-5, with a weak D call TRBD1 (5 bases). Germline CDR1 SGHRS, CDR2 YFSETQ. CDR3 length: 15 amino acids. V lost 0 bases and J 4 bases, leaving 11 bases between the germline ends. In DNA form, the CDR3 reads TGCGCCAGCAGCTTGGAAGGGACGGAGAATCAGCCCCAGCATTTT. Its protein product is CASSLEGTENQPQHF.

This clonotype was counted a few times. The genes are TRBV5-6 and TRBJ2-7, with D possibly being TRBD2 (6 bases). Per the germline V gene, CDR1 is SGHDT and CDR2 is YYEEEE. The CDR3 totals 14 residues. Trimming removed 0 bases from V and 7 bases from J, with 14 bases in between. The CDR3 DNA is TGTGCCAGCAGCTTGGGGGGCCCTGGGGGGGAGCAGTACTTC. This codes for CASSLGGPGGEQYF.

This clonotype was picked up many times. V is TRBV20-1 and J is TRBJ2-4, with D maybe TRBD1 (6 bases). Germline CDR1 reads DFQATT; CDR2 reads SNEGSKA (reference sequence). The V and J ends lost 3 bases and 0 bases respectively, with 21 bases between them. The CDR3 totals 18 residues. The CDR3 here is CSASHGQLSPLAKNIQYF. DNA of the CDR3: TGCAGTGCTAGTCATGGACAGTTATCTCCTCTAGCCAAAAACATTCAGTACTTC.

Ten or more counts support this clonotype. The V and J genes are TRBV20-1 and TRBJ2-3; 9 nucleotides agree with TRBD2. Germline lookup yields CDR1 DFQATT and CDR2 SNEGSKA (reference sequence). This CDR3 comprises 14 residues. Trimming took 5 bases from V and 1 from J; bases not matched to a gene: 4. CDR3 DNA sequence: TGCAGTGCTGGTAGCGGGAGTCGCACAGATACGCAGTATTTT. The encoded protein is CSAGSGSRTDTQYF.

This clonotype showed up just a few times. This chain connects TRBV7-3 to TRBJ2-4, with D unclear. Germline values: CDR1 SGHTA, CDR2 FQGTGA. The CDR3 runs to 15 residues. Trimming left V 0 bases short and J 8 bases short, with 14 bases between. The chain's CDR3 is CASSLTGIAQDIQYF. The CDR3 nucleotides read TGTGCCAGCAGCTTAACGGGGATAGCTCAGGACATTCAGTACTTC. Using reference TRBV7-3 and TRBJ2-4 for the parts outside the CDR3, the full variable domain is GAGVSQTPSNKVTEKGKYVELRCDPISGHTALYWYRQSLGQGPEFLIYFQGTGAADDSGLPNDRFFAVRPEGSVSTLKIQRTERGDSAVYLCASSLTGIAQDIQYFGAGTRLSVL.

This clonotype was recorded many times. The CDR3, as DNA: TGCGCCAGCAGCCAAGGTGGGGGGGAGAGTGGTGAGCAGTACTTC. It encodes CASSQGGGESGEQYF. The chain is built from TRBV4-3 and TRBJ2-7; the match to TRBD2 covers 7 bases. Germline V gene data show CDR1 as LGHNA and CDR2 as YSLEER. J gave up 7 bases and V 1 base, and 10 bases lay outside the gene matches. The CDR3 totals 15 residues.

The chain employs TRBV11-2 and TRBJ2-7; 15 nucleotides match TRBD2. The CDR3 is 18 residues long. V was clipped by 5 bases and J by 2 bases; unmatched bases: 10. From germline, CDR1 is SGHAT and CDR2 FQNNGV. The CDR3 bases are TGTGCCAGCAGCCCGACCGGGACTAGCGGGAGGTTCGCCTACGAGCAGTACTTC. Translated: CASSPTGTSGRFAYEQYF.

This clonotype showed up many times. The chain uses TRBV29-1 and TRBJ2-7; the D call may be TRBD1 or TRBD2 (5 bases each). In germline, CDR1 is SQVTM, CDR2 ANQGSEA. The CDR3 totals 12 residues. Trimming removed 2 bases at V and 5 bases at J, with 10 bases between. CDR3 loop: CSVENMGDEQYF. CDR3 in DNA: TGCAGCGTTGAAAATATGGGGGACGAGCAGTACTTC.

The rearrangement uses TRBV29-1 and TRBJ2-3; tentative D call: TRBD1 (6 bases). CDR1 and CDR2 from the germline V gene are SQVTM and ANQGSEA. V lost 5 bases and J 6 bases, leaving 21 bases between the germline ends. This CDR3 region has 15 residues. The CDR3 loop is CSVSSGTSQPDTQYF. Written as DNA, the CDR3 is TGCAGCGTTTCCTCCGGGACAAGCCAGCCGGATACGCAGTATTTT.

This clonotype was detected only a few times. This sequence joins TRBV9 and TRBJ2-2; TRBD1 or TRBD2 may be the D gene (5 bases each). Trimming left V 5 bases short and J 4 bases short, with 18 bases between. This CDR3 contains 16 residues. Per germline, CDR1 SGDLS and CDR2 YYNGEE. The CDR3 nucleotides are TGTGCCAGCAGTGGTGGGGGTGGGCTGGTCACCGGGGAGCTGTTTTTT. Amino acids: CASSGGGGLVTGELFF.